A single sample gave rise to the 23 T cell receptor beta chains below, sequenced in a study of OX40 agonist ivuxolimab in advanced cancers. The library relied on the immunoSEQ multiplex PCR assay. TCRdb mirrors the immuneACCESS table, restricted to in-frame sequences. Some clones are absent from its copies; in checked studies, under half trace to an unresolved V gene, and the reason for the others is unknown. For this sample the table gives approximately 84,000 clones, of which 89% were detected only once. Roughly 0.18% of the sample is held by the ten biggest clonotypes. The material sequenced was CD4+ or CD8+ T cells sorted from blood, taken in a trial of the OX40 agonist ivuxolimab. The source of these receptors is an adult with an advanced solid tumor such as melanoma, head and neck, liver or kidney cancer.

The chain carries TRBV7-2 and TRBJ1-4; D gene ambiguous. V shed 3 bases and J shed 5 bases, with 4 bases lying between them. This CDR3 is built from 12 residues. Germline CDR1 and CDR2: SGHTA and FQGNSA. The CDR3 sequence is CASSFQNEKLFF. Here the CDR3 DNA reads TGTGCCAGCAGCTTTCAAAATGAAAAACTGTTTTTT.

This chain links TRBV6-1 with TRBJ1-1; a possible D gene is TRBD1 (6 bases). The length of the CDR3 is 13 residues. Germline values: CDR1 MNHNS, CDR2 SASEGT. Between the trimmed V and J ends, which lost 4 bases and 4 bases, there was a span of 10 bases. CDR3 amino acids: CASSAGVGTEAFF. CDR3 nucleotide sequence: TGTGCCAGCAGTGCAGGGGTAGGCACTGAAGCTTTCTTT.

The table lists this clone with a count of one. The chain has TRBV14 and TRBJ2-3, with D tentatively TRBD2 (6 bases). This CDR3 is built from 14 residues. Trimming stripped 1 base from V and 3 bases from J, with 8 bases between. Germline CDR1 reads SGHDN; CDR2 reads FVKESK. For the CDR3, the DNA is TGTGCCAGCAGCCAAGGGCGGGGTACAGATACGCAGTATTTT. It translates to CASSQGRGTDTQYF. Full variable domain (remainder filled in from reference TRBV14 and TRBJ2-3): EAGVTQFPSHSVIEKGQTVTLRCDPISGHDNLYWYRRVMGKEIKFLLHFVKESKQDESGMPNNRFLAERTGGTYSTLKVQPAELEDSGVYFCASSQGRGTDTQYFGPGTRLTVL.

The chain couples TRBV4-1 to TRBJ2-5; 8 nucleotides match TRBD1. This CDR3 is built from 16 residues. The V segment lost 7 bases and the J segment 1 base; nucleotides outside the gene matches: 11. The germline V gene has CDR1 MGHRA and CDR2 YSYEKL. CDR3 region: CASTLRQGAFQETQYF. The CDR3 DNA reads as TGCGCCAGCACCCTCCGTCAGGGGGCTTTCCAAGAGACCCAGTACTTC.

The gene calls are TRBV28 and TRBJ1-5, with D tentatively TRBD1 (5 bases). Germline-derived CDR1 and CDR2 are MDHEN and SYDVKM. The CDR3 totals 17 residues. The V gene lost 6 bases and the J gene lost 9 bases, with 27 bases spanning the gap. The CDR3 region is CASSPGKWKGAFMPQHF. The DNA for the CDR3 is TGTGCCAGCAGCCCAGGGAAATGGAAAGGGGCTTTCATGCCCCAGCATTTT.

The J gene is TRBJ1-2, the V gene TRBV5-6, with D perhaps matching TRBD1 (5 bases). Germline lookup yields CDR1 SGHDT and CDR2 YYEEEE. V was clipped by 4 bases and J by 6 bases, with 22 bases between them. The CDR3 totals 16 residues. Written as DNA, the CDR3 is TGTGCCAGCAGCCATGCCAGGGTCGCTCCACTCAATGGCTACACCTTC. The encoded protein is CASSHARVAPLNGYTF.

CDR3 loop: CAWSLDTGGPQHF. The CDR3 DNA sequence: TGTGCCTGGAGTTTAGATACAGGCGGGCCCCAGCATTTT. V is TRBV30 and J is TRBJ1-5; the D gene is possibly TRBD1 (5 bases). This CDR3 contains 13 residues. Germline V CDR1 and CDR2: GTSNPN, SVGIG (reference sequence). The V end was cut by 2 bases, the J end by 9 bases, with 14 bases between.

The J gene is TRBJ2-7, the V gene TRBV5-4; D remains ambiguous. CDR3 length: 15 residues. In germline, CDR1 is SGHNT, CDR2 YYREEE (reference sequence). Trimming took 2 bases from V and 2 from J, leaving 14 bases between them. DNA of the CDR3: TGTGCCAGCAGCTTAGCAGGCGATCCCGCCTACGAGCAGTACTTC. The encoded protein is CASSLAGDPAYEQYF.

The chain carries TRBV6-6 and TRBJ2-3; no firm D call. Trimming took 4 bases from V and 6 from J, leaving 5 bases between them. The CDR3 extends over 11 amino acids. Germline assignment: CDR1 MNHNY and CDR2 SVGAGI (reference sequence). The CDR3: CASSSADTQYF. CDR3 DNA: TGTGCCAGCAGTTCCGCGGATACGCAGTATTTT.

V and J are TRBV9 and TRBJ1-1; 9 positions match TRBD1. The length of the CDR3 is 15 residues. CDR1 is SGDLS, CDR2 YYNGEE, per germline. Germline trimming cut 4 bases from V and 5 bases from J; bases unmatched to any gene: 9. The DNA of the CDR3 is TGTGCCAGCAGCCCGAGCAGACAGGGGGAAACTGAAGCTTTCTTT. This translates into CASSPSRQGETEAFF.

V gene TRBV11-2 combines with J gene TRBJ2-7; D might be TRBD1 (5 bases). CDR3 length equals 15 residues. Trimming cost V 4 bases and J 0 bases, with 13 bases left between them. Germline loops: CDR1 SGHAT, CDR2 FQNNGV. CDR3 protein: CASSSRGAASYEQYF. For the CDR3, the DNA is TGTGCCAGCAGCTCTCGTGGGGCAGCCTCCTACGAGCAGTACTTC.

The chain couples TRBV28 to TRBJ1-1, with 7 bases aligning to TRBD1. J lost 5 bases, V lost 7 bases, and 10 bases had no gene match. The CDR3 runs to 14 residues. The V gene's germline CDR1 is MDHEN and CDR2 SYDVKM. The CDR3 sequence: CASTRDRVVTEAFF. In nucleotides, the CDR3 is TGTGCCAGCACCAGAGACAGGGTAGTAACTGAAGCTTTCTTT.

This clone has a handful of counts. The chain is built from TRBV4-2 and TRBJ2-7, with D tentatively TRBD2 (6 bases). Germline V gene data show CDR1 as LGHNA and CDR2 as YNFKEQ. V lost 0 bases and J 2 bases, leaving 11 bases between the germline ends. The CDR3 spans 15 residues. In DNA form, the CDR3 reads TGTGCCAGCAGCCAAGATGGCGGGACGCCCTACGAGCAGTACTTC. This codes for CASSQDGGTPYEQYF.

This clone was counted between two and nine times. The chain has TRBV29-1 and TRBJ2-3, with 8 bases lining up with TRBD1. There are 15 residues in the CDR3. V trimming: 1 base; J trimming: 3 bases; junction bases outside the gene matches: 6. CDR1 is SQVTM, CDR2 ANQGSEA, per germline. CDR3: CSVEAPDRATDTQYF. The CDR3 DNA follows: TGCAGCGTTGAAGCCCCGGACAGGGCAACAGATACGCAGTATTTT.

This rearrangement joins TRBV5-1 to TRBJ1-1; D uncertain. The CDR3 is 14 amino acids. CDR1 is SGHRS, CDR2 YFSETQ, per germline. The V and J ends lost 0 bases and 4 bases respectively, with 10 bases between them. In DNA, the CDR3 is TGCGCCAGCAGCTTGGTGTACCCCCGCACTGAAGCTTTCTTT. Residues: CASSLVYPRTEAFF.

The chain has TRBV6-1 and TRBJ2-7; D is unresolved. CDR1 is MNHNS and CDR2 is SASEGT in the germline V gene. The V end lost 6 bases, the J end lost 3 bases, and 15 bases lay between the germline ends. This CDR3 comprises 14 residues. The CDR3 bases are TGTGCCAGCAGGGAACGTGCGTACAACTACGAGCAGTACTTC. Translated: CASRERAYNYEQYF.

The V and J genes are TRBV29-1 and TRBJ2-2, with 12 positions matching TRBD1. With 4 bases clipped from V and 2 bases from J, the junction kept 8 bases outside the gene matches. The CDR3 runs to 17 residues. Germline lookup yields CDR1 SQVTM and CDR2 ANQGSEA. CDR3 DNA: TGCAGCGTTGGCGGGACAGGGGGCATAAAAAACACCGGGGAGCTGTTTTTT. Translation: CSVGGTGGIKNTGELFF.

The genes are TRBV20-1 and TRBJ2-5; D gene unclear. With 6 bases removed from V and 5 bases from J, the gap between germline ends came to 10 bases. The CDR3 totals 11 residues. The germline V gene encodes CDR1 DFQATT and CDR2 SNEGSKA (reference sequence). The CDR3 protein is CSARWMETQYF. CDR3 in DNA: TGCAGTGCACGTTGGATGGAGACCCAGTACTTC.

V and J are TRBV5-3 and TRBJ2-5; 8 bases match TRBD2. TRBV5-3 is noted as an ORF with a role that remains uncertain. This CDR3 comprises 15 residues. V shed 2 bases, J shed 5 bases, and the junction held 8 bases outside the gene matches. CDR3 in DNA: TGTGCCAGAAGCTTTGGGACTAGGGGGATGGAGACCCAGTACTTC. Amino acid sequence: CARSFGTRGMETQYF.

Here the CDR3 reads CASSLDIGTLQETQYF. The CDR3 DNA is TGTGCCAGCAGCTTGGATATTGGGACACTACAAGAGACCCAGTACTTC. V usage is TRBV5-4 and J usage is TRBJ2-5; tentative D call: TRBD1 (6 bases). Trimming removed 0 bases from V and 2 bases from J, with 14 bases in between. The CDR3 has 16 amino acids. Germline V gene data show CDR1 as SGHNT and CDR2 as YYREEE (reference sequence).

V is TRBV7-9 and J is TRBJ1-5, with 7 bases lining up with TRBD1. CDR3 size: 17 residues. Germline V lookup: CDR1 SEHNR, CDR2 FQNEAQ (reference sequence). Germline trimming cut 5 bases from V and 1 base from J; bases unmatched to any gene: 11. The CDR3 region has the DNA TGTGCCAGCAGCAGAACCACCCGGGACAGAAGCAATCAGCCCCAGCATTTT. Translated, it gives CASSRTTRDRSNQPQHF.

This sequence joins TRBV10-2 and TRBJ1-1; D not resolved. CDR1 WSHSY and CDR2 SAAADI come from the germline V gene. CDR3 length: 14 amino acids. The V and J ends lost 6 bases and 2 bases respectively, with 13 bases between them. This chain's CDR3 is CASRLLEGNTEAFF. CDR3 bases: TGCGCCAGCAGATTACTAGAGGGAAACACTGAAGCTTTCTTT.

This chain connects TRBV30 to TRBJ2-2; D is perhaps TRBD1 or TRBD2 (5 bases each). CDR3 length: 14 residues. Per the germline V gene, CDR1 is GTSNPN and CDR2 is SVGIG (reference sequence). The ends were cut back, 4 bases at V and 1 base at J, with 10 bases in the middle. The CDR3 coding sequence is TGTGCCTGGAAAGGGGACCGGAACACCGGGGAGCTGTTTTTT. It specifies CAWKGDRNTGELFF.